This T cell receptor (beta chain) was observed in a study of OX40 agonist ivuxolimab in advanced cancers. Findings and limits, study-wide: Clonal expansion among partial responders at 0.1-3.0 mg/kg ranked near the lowest.

Notes on this clone: What it binds is not known.

Clones were sequenced by immunoSEQ multiplex PCR, and TCRdb holds only the in-frame ones, with some missing. The profile shows about 89,000 clones, just over 90% of them singletons. Germline CDR1 is MDHEN and CDR2 is SYDVKM. Trimming removed 4 bases at V and 2 bases at J, with 12 bases between. The CDR3 spans 15 residues. The receptor comes from an adult with an advanced solid tumor such as melanoma, head and neck, liver or kidney cancer. This chain links TRBV28 with TRBJ1-3; D remains unclear. Sequenced material: CD4+ or CD8+ T cells sorted from blood, taken in a trial of the OX40 agonist ivuxolimab. The DNA for the CDR3 is TGTGCCAGCAGTTCCATGCCCCCAACTGGAAACACCATATATTTT. It codes for CASSSMPPTGNTIYF.